This T cell receptor (beta chain) was recovered during a study of regulatory T cells in long-lasting Graves disease. For TCR beta, libraries came from iRepertoire HTBI primers and Arm-PCR of CDR3 regions. TCRdb reprocessed the multiplex PCR reads via MiXCR and lists one record per CDR3 protein. Of about 430,000 distinct CDR3 sequences listed, approximately 15% are singletons. This sample's time point: newly diagnosed GD, antithyroid drugs for less than 3 months. The TCR library was made from RNA that had been extracted from PBMCs in TRIzol. These data are also associated with another study on T cells in Graves' hyperthyroidism and ophthalmopathy.

This sample comprised peripheral blood mononuclear cells (PBMCs), obtained at new diagnosis, from a patient treated with antithyroid drugs. This TCR was recovered from a woman between 40 and 50 years old with Graves disease.

CDR3 protein: CASSWGLAETYEQYF. The CDR3 DNA follows: TGTGCCAGCAGCTGGGGACTAGCGGAAACCTACGAGCAGTACTTC. V gene TRBV11-2 combines with J gene TRBJ2-7, with TRBD2 identical over 11 bases. The CDR3 runs to 15 residues. Unmatched junction bases numbered 4, after V lost 4 bases and J lost 2 bases. The V gene's germline CDR1 is SGHAT and CDR2 FQNNGV.